One sample yielded the 12 T cell receptor beta chains listed below, sequenced in a study of shared clonotypes between healthy human individuals (dated by TCRdb to about 2020). Library preparation was by the immunoSEQ multiplex PCR assay. TCRdb obtained this table from immuneACCESS and retained in-frame rearrangements with V and J assigned. These tables miss some clones; where compared with another copy, unresolved V genes account for less than half of the shortfall, and the remainder is unexplained. The sample contains a few million clones, approximately 93% of them found a single time. 0.39% of the sample comes from the top ten. Sequencing used naive CD4+ T cells from PBMCs. According to the study, the label for this sample's cell subset or site signals: CD45RA+ positively selected. The receptors were sampled from a man aged 18 to 29 in good health. Some clones in this sample may be carry-over from other donors' samples.

J is TRBJ2-7 and V is TRBV4-2; 10 nucleotides agree with TRBD2. The CDR3 spans 17 residues. CDR1 and CDR2 (germline): LGHNA, YNFKEQ. V lost 0 bases, J lost 0 bases, and 5 bases stayed unmatched. In nucleotides, the CDR3 is TGTGCCAGCAGCCAAGATGAACGGACTAGCGGCTCCTACGAGCAGTACTTC. Amino acids: CASSQDERTSGSYEQYF.

The chain is built from TRBV5-4 and TRBJ2-7; TRBD2 matches 10 bases. The CDR3 is 16 residues long. CDR1 and CDR2 from the germline V gene are SGHNT and YYREEE (reference sequence). With V trimmed by 4 bases and J by 3 bases, 10 bases remained unmatched. CDR3 sequence reads: CASSQGMGLAYYEQYF. The CDR3 DNA reads as TGTGCCAGCAGCCAAGGGATGGGACTAGCGTACTACGAGCAGTACTTC.

Concerning this clone itself: Other DNA sequences of this sample code for an identical CDR3. The V gene is TRBV7-3, the J gene TRBJ2-1; unclear D gene. CDR3 length: 13 amino acids. Per germline, CDR1 SGHTA and CDR2 FQGTGA. V was pared by 1 base and J by 5 bases, with 6 bases between. CDR3: CASSLIGDNEQFF. CDR3 coding DNA: TGTGCCAGCAGCTTAATTGGGGACAATGAGCAGTTCTTC.

This chain uses TRBV11-3 with TRBJ2-1; D not certain. The germline gives CDR1 SGHNT, CDR2 YENEEA. V gave up 5 bases and J gave up 4 bases, with 9 bases separating them. CDR3 size: 13 residues. This chain's CDR3 is CASSPVGYNEQFF. The CDR3 bases are TGTGCCAGCAGCCCTGTGGGGTACAATGAGCAGTTCTTC.

V and J are TRBV28 and TRBJ2-1; TRBD1 aligns across 10 bases. Germline V lookup: CDR1 MDHEN, CDR2 SYDVKM. The V gene end was trimmed by 5 bases and the J gene end by 7 bases; junction bases not matched to a gene: 17. The CDR3 is 18 amino acids. CDR3 loop: CASSPPPRDRGLGNEQFF. CDR3 in DNA: TGTGCCAGCAGTCCCCCTCCCCGAGACAGGGGGCTGGGGAATGAGCAGTTCTTC.

This chain joins TRBV4-2 and TRBJ2-3; TRBD2 matches 9 bases. This CDR3 has 17 amino acids. J gave up 0 bases and V 2 bases, and 6 bases lay outside the gene matches. The germline gives CDR1 LGHNA, CDR2 YNFKEQ. The CDR3 protein is CASSQSRTSASTDTQYF. CDR3 in DNA: TGTGCCAGCAGCCAATCCCGGACTAGCGCTAGCACAGATACGCAGTATTTT.

The J gene is TRBJ1-2, the V gene TRBV7-9; weak D call: TRBD1 (5 bases). Per germline, CDR1 SEHNR and CDR2 FQNEAQ (reference sequence). The CDR3 length is 14 residues. Trimming cost V 5 bases and J 4 bases, with 14 bases left between them. CDR3 sequence: CASSPSGSPYGYTF. CDR3 in DNA: TGTGCCAGCAGCCCGTCAGGGAGCCCCTATGGCTACACCTTC.

The rearrangement uses TRBV6-6 and TRBJ2-5; D not certain. Between the trimmed V and J ends, which lost 6 bases and 4 bases, there was a span of 15 bases. This CDR3 is built from 14 residues. The germline CDR1 and CDR2 sequences are MNHNY and SVGAGI (reference sequence). The CDR3 here is CASRPYELGETQYF. CDR3 nucleotide sequence: TGTGCCAGCAGACCCTATGAGTTGGGAGAGACCCAGTACTTC.

The genes are TRBV9 and TRBJ2-3; tentatively, D is TRBD1 or TRBD2 (7 bases each). This CDR3 is built from 17 residues. Germline V CDR1 and CDR2: SGDLS, YYNGEE. V lost 3 bases to trimming and J lost 8 bases, with 25 bases between them. The CDR3 nucleotides read TGTGCCAGCAGCGGACGGGCCCCACTAGCGAGACAGGGTACGCAGTATTTT. Its translation is CASSGRAPLARQGTQYF.

The rearrangement uses TRBV28 and TRBJ2-7; 10 nucleotides agree with TRBD1. V trimming: 6 bases; J trimming: 2 bases; junction bases outside the gene matches: 4. CDR3 size: 14 residues. Germline values: CDR1 MDHEN, CDR2 SYDVKM. The CDR3 loop is CASRRGQGTYEQYF. CDR3 coding DNA: TGTGCCAGCAGACGGGGACAGGGGACCTACGAGCAGTACTTC.

This clone was seen once. The chain employs TRBV5-1 and TRBJ2-2; D gene ambiguous. The CDR3 totals 14 residues. Germline CDR1 is SGHRS and CDR2 is YFSETQ. V was pared by 7 bases and J by 4 bases, with 14 bases between. This CDR3 reads CASRLNLPTGELFF. The CDR3 nucleotides are TGCGCCAGCCGTCTGAACCTACCCACCGGGGAGCTGTTTTTT. Full variable domain (outside the CDR3, taken from reference TRBV5-1 and TRBJ2-2): KAGVTQTPRYLIKTRGQQVTLSCSPISGHRSVSWYQQTPGQGLQFLFEYFSETQRNKGNFPGRFSGRQFSNSRSEMNVSTLELGDSALYLCASRLNLPTGELFFGEGSRLTVL.

The CDR3 DNA follows: TGTGCCATCAGTCCTACAACCGCCTATGGCTACACCTTC. This sequence encodes CAISPTTAYGYTF. The chain joins TRBV10-3 to TRBJ1-2; no reliable D call. This CDR3 contains 13 residues. The germline V and J ends were trimmed by 5 bases and 4 bases, with 11 bases remaining between them. Germline CDR1 and CDR2: ENHRY and SYGVKD.